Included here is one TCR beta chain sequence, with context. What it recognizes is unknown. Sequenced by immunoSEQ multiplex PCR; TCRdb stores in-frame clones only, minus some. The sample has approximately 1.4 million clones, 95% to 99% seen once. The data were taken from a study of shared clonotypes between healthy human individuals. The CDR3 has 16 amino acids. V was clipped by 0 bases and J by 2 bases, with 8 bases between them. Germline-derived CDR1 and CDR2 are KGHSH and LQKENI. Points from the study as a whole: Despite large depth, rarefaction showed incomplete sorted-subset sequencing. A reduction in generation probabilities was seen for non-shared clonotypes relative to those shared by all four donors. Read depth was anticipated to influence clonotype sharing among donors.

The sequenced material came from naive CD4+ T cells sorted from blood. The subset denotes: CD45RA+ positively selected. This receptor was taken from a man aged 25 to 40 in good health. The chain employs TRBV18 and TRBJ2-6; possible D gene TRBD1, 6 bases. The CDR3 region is CASSPPNRAGANVLTF. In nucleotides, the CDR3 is TGTGCCAGCTCACCACCTAACAGGGCTGGGGCCAACGTCCTGACTTTC.